The T cell receptor beta chain under discussion was sequenced for a study of memory CD4+ T cells and cytomegalovirus serostatus. Germline CDR1 MNHNS, CDR2 SASEGT. This CDR3 region has 13 residues. Trimming cost V 7 bases and J 4 bases, with 13 bases left between them. Broader study findings: Each of 67 CMV-associated TCRbeta sequences occurred in one to five individuals.

Profiled with immunoSEQ multiplex PCR; TCRdb holds only in-frame clones, not every one. The table lists just under 60,000 clones, around 80% of them singletons, with more than 1% in the top ten. Single viable CD3+CD4+CD8-CD45RO+ cells were sorted as the memory CD4+ T cells. Comment on this clone: What it binds is unknown.

The source material was memory CD4+ T cells from blood. This clonotype was obtained from an adult in good health and CMV-seronegative. The rearrangement links TRBV6-1 to TRBJ1-1, with D maybe TRBD1 (6 bases). The CDR3 loop is CASTSLGGTEAFF. The CDR3 DNA sequence: TGTGCCAGCACCTCCTTAGGGGGCACTGAAGCTTTCTTT.